This T cell receptor (beta chain) emerged from a study of blood T cell repertoires in COVID-19. Study summary: T cells, B-cell-depleted T cells, or PBMCs provided the cDNA or gDNA that served as material.

Clones were sequenced by immunoSEQ multiplex PCR, and TCRdb holds only the in-frame ones, with some missing. This table holds over 150,000 clones, more than 85% found once. The CDR3 has 13 residues. Per germline, CDR1 MNHEY and CDR2 SMNVEV (reference sequence). The junction had 4 bases not matched to a gene; V was cut back by 5 bases and J by 9 bases. Material for sequencing was PBMCs or T cells enriched from blood (not recorded which). The gene calls are TRBV27 and TRBJ2-4, with 10 bases identical to TRBD1. The sequence was obtained from a woman aged 45 to 65 who had recovered from COVID-19. This CDR3 reads CASSQTGGGIQYF. CDR3 bases: TGTGCCAGCAGTCAGACAGGGGGCGGCATTCAGTACTTC.